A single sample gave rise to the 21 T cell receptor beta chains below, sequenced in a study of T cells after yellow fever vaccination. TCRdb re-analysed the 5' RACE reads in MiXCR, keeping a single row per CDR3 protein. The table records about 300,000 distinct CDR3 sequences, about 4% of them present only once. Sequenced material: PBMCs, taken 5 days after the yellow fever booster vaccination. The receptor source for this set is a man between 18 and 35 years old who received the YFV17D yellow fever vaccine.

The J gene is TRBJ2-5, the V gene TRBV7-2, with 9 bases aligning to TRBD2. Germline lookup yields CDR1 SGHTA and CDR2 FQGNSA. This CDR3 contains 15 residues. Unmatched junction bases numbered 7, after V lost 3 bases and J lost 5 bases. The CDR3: CASSFQRGDGETQYF. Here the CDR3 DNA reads TGTGCCAGCAGCTTCCAGCGGGGGGACGGGGAGACCCAGTACTTC.

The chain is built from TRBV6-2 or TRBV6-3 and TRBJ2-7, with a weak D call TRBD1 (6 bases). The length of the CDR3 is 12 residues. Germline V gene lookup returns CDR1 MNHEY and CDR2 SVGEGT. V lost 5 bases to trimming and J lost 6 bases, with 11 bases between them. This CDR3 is CASSPRGPEQYF. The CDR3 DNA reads TGTGCCAGCAGTCCCAGGGGCCCCGAGCAGTACTTC.

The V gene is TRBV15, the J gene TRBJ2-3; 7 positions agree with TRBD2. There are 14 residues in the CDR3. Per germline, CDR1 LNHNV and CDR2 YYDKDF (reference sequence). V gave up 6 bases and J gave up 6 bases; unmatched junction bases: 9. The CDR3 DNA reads TGTGCCACCAGGCACCCCGGGGAGGGCGATACGCAGTATTTT. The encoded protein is CATRHPGEGDTQYF.

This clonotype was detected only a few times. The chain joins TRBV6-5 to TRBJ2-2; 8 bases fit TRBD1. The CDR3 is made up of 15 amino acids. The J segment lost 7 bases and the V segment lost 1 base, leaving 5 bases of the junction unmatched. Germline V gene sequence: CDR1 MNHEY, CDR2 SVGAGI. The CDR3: CASSYYQGANGELFF. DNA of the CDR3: TGTGCCAGCAGTTACTATCAGGGGGCCAACGGGGAGCTGTTTTTT.

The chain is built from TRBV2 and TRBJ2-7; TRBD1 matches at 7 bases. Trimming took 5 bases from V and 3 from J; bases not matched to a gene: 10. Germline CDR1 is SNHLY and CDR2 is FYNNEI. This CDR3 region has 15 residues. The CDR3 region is CASSPDRANNYEQYF. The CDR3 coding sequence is TGTGCCAGCAGTCCTGACAGGGCCAATAACTACGAGCAGTACTTC. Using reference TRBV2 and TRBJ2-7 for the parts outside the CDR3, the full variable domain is EPEVTQTPSHQVTQMGQEVILRCVPISNHLYFYWYRQILGQKVEFLVSFYNNEISEKSEIFDDQFSVERPDGSNFTLKIRSTKLEDSAMYFCASSPDRANNYEQYFGPGTRLTVT.

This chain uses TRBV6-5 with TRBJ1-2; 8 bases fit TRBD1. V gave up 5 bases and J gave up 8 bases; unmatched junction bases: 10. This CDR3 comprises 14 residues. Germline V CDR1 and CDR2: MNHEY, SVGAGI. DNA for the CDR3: TGTGCCAGCAGTACCCCTCAGGGGGCGGGCGGCTACACCTTC. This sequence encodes CASSTPQGAGGYTF.

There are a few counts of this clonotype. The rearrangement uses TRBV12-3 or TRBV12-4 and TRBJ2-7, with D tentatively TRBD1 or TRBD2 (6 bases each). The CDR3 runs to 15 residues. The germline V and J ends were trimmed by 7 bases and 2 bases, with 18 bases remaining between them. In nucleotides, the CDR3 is TGTGCCAGCACCGAATTACCGGGGGCGGCCTACGAGCAGTACTTC. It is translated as CASTELPGAAYEQYF.

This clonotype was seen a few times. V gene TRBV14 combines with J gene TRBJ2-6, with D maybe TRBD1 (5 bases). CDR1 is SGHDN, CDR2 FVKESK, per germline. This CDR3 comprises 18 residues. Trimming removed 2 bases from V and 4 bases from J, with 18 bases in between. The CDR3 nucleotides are TGTGCCAGCAGCCAAAGGGTGGTAGGGGTCTCCGGGGCCAACGTCCTGACTTTC. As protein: CASSQRVVGVSGANVLTF.

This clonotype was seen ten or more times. CDR3 loop: CASSASGGETQYF. The CDR3 DNA reads TGTGCCAGCAGCGCTAGCGGGGGCGAGACCCAGTACTTC. The gene calls are TRBV7-9 and TRBJ2-5; 10 bases fit TRBD2. V lost 5 bases and J lost 5; bases outside the gene matches: 2. The CDR3 consists of 13 residues. Germline-derived CDR1 and CDR2 are SEHNR and FQNEAQ (reference sequence).

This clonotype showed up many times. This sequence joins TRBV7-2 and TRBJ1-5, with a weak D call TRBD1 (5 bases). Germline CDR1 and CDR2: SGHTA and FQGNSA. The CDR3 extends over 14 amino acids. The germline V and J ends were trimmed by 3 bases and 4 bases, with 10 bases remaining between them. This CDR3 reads CASSFATENQPQHF. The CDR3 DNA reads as TGTGCCAGCAGCTTCGCGACAGAAAATCAGCCCCAGCATTTT. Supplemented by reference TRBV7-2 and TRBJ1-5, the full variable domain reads GAGVSQSPSNKVTEKGKDVELRCDPISGHTALYWYRQSLGQGLEFLIYFQGNSAPDKSGLPSDRFSAERTGGSVSTLTIQRTQQEDSAVYLCASSFATENQPQHFGDGTRLSIL.

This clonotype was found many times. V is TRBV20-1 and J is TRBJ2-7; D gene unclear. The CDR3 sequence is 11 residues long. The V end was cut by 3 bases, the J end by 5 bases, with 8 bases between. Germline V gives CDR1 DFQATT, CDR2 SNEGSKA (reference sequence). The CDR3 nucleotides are TGCAGTGCTAGTGCAAGCCACGAGCAGTACTTC. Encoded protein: CSASASHEQYF.

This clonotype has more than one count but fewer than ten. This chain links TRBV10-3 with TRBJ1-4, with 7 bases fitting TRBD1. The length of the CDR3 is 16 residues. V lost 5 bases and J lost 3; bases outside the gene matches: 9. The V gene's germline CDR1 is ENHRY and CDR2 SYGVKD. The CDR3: CAISLGQSPANEKLFF. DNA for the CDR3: TGTGCCATCAGTTTGGGACAGAGCCCTGCTAATGAAAAACTGTTTTTT.

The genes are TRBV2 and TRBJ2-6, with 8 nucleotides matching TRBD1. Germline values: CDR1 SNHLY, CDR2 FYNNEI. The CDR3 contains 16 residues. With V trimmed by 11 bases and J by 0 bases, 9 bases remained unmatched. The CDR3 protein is CAGKGQGFSGANVLTF. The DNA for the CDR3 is TGTGCCGGGAAAGGACAGGGTTTCTCTGGGGCCAACGTCCTGACTTTC.

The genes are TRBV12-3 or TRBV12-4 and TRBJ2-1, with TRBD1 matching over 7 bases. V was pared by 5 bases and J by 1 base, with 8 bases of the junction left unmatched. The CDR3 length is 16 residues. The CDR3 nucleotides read TGTGCCAGCAGTCTACGGGGACAGATTTCCTACAATGAGCAGTTCTTC. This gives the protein CASSLRGQISYNEQFF.

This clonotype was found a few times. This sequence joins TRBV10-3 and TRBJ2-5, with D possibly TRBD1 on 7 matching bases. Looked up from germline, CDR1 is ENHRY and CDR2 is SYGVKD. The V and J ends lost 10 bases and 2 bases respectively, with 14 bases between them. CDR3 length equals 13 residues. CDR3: CATATGRQETQYF. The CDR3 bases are TGTGCCACCGCGACAGGGAGGCAAGAGACCCAGTACTTC.

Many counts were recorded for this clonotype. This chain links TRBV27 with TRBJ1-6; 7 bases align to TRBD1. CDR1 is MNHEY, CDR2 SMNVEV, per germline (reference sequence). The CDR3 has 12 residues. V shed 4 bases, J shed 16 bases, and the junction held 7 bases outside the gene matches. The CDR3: CASSSTGSHLHF. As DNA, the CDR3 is TGTGCCAGCAGTTCGACAGGGAGCCATCTCCACTTT.

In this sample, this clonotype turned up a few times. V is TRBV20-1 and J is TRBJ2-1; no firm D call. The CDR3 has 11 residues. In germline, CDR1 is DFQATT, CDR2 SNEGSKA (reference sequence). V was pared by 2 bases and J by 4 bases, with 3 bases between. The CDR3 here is CSARTYNEQFF. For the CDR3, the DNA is TGCAGTGCTAGAACTTACAATGAGCAGTTCTTC.

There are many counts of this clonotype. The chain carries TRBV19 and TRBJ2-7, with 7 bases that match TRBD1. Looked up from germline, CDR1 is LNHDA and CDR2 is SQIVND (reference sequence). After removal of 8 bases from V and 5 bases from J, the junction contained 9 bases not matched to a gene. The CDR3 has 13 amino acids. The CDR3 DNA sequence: TGTGCCAGTCCCGGGACAGCGAGCGACGAGCAGTACTTC. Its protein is CASPGTASDEQYF.

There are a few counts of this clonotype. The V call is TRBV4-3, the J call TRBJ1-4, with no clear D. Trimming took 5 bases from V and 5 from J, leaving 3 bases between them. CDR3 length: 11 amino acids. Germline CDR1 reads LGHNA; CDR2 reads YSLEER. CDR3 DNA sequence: TGCGCCAGCAGCATAAATGAAAAACTGTTTTTT. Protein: CASSINEKLFF.

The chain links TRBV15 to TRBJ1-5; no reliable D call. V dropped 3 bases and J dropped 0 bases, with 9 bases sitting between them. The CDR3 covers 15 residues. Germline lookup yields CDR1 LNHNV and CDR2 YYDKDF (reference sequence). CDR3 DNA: TGTGCCACCAGCAGCGGGGAGAATAGCAATCAGCCCCAGCATTTT. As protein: CATSSGENSNQPQHF.

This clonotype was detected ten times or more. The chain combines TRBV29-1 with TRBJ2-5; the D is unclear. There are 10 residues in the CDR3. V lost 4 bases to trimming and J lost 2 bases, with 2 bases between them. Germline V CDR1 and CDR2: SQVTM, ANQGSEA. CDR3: CSVVQETQYF. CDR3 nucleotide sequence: TGCAGCGTTGTACAAGAGACCCAGTACTTC.